This T cell receptor (beta chain) is drawn from a study of blood T cell repertoires in COVID-19. Germline assignment: CDR1 SGHNT and CDR2 YENEEA. Trimming cost V 5 bases and J 2 bases; bases outside gene matches: 5. CDR3 length equals 15 residues. Method: immunoSEQ multiplex PCR; TCRdb's copy keeps in-frame clones and lacks some. The sample lists 150,000 or so clones, roughly 84% occurring once. The V and J genes are TRBV11-3 and TRBJ2-1, with TRBD2 matching 8 bases. Sequencing used peripheral blood. The sequence came from a woman in her forties or fifties with COVID-19, enrolled during active disease. CDR3: CASSNAGGAYNEQFF. DNA of the CDR3: TGTGCCAGCAGCAACGCCGGGGGGGCCTACAATGAGCAGTTCTTC. The full variable domain, completed using reference TRBV11-3 and TRBJ2-1, is EAGVVQSPRYKIIEKKQPVAFWCNPISGHNTLYWYLQNLGQGPELLIRYENEEAVDDSQLPKDRFSAERLKGVDSTLKIQPAELGDSAVYLCASSNAGGAYNEQFFGPGTRLTVL.